The 17 T cell receptor beta chains listed next were all sequenced from one sample in a study of Graves' ophthalmopathy and Graves' hyperthyroidism. Amplified material comprised TCR beta CDR3 regions derived from RNA transcripts. Investigators did first-round RT-PCR with HTBI primers, then second-round multiplex PCR. One entry per CDR3 protein, called by TCRdb with MiXCR from the multiplex PCR reads. This sample carries about 740,000 distinct CDR3 sequences, roughly two fifths of them seen once, and the ten largest clones take approximately 46%. Sequencing was performed on peripheral blood. The source of these receptors is an adult man with Graves' ophthalmopathy.

Worth noting for this clonotype: Possible read error: a much larger clone is one base away. The CDR3 region is CAGSPSLDPYEQYF. The CDR3 DNA is TGTGCCGGCAGCCCATCCCTCGATCCCTACGAGCAGTACTTC. V and J are TRBV7-3 and TRBJ2-7; D is unresolved. This CDR3 has 14 residues. Per germline, CDR1 SGHTA and CDR2 FQGTGA.

CDR3 residues: CASSIKTGGGQPQHF. The CDR3 coding sequence is TGTGCCAGTAGTATTAAGACAGGGGGTGGTCAGCCCCAGCATTTT. This rearrangement joins TRBV19 to TRBJ1-5, with 9 bases fitting TRBD1. The CDR3 is made up of 15 amino acids. Germline trimming cut 3 bases from V and 6 bases from J; bases unmatched to any gene: 6. CDR1 is LNHDA, CDR2 SQIVND, per germline (reference sequence).

This clonotype was detected a few times. One junction end does not reproduce the germline sequence, and a read error may be involved. This rearrangement joins TRBV29-1 to TRBJ2-7; D might be TRBD1 or TRBD2, each matching 5 bases. The CDR3 covers 13 residues. CDR1 is SQVTM and CDR2 is ANQGSEA in the germline V gene. Here the CDR3 reads CSVLSGGAYKQYF. DNA of the CDR3: TGCAGCGTGCTCAGTGGGGGAGCCTACAAGCAGTACTTC.

V is TRBV20-1 and J is TRBJ2-7, with a possible D match to TRBD1 (6 bases). CDR1 DFQATT and CDR2 SNEGSKA come from the germline V gene (reference sequence). This CDR3 has 13 amino acids. Trimming left V 4 bases short and J 6 bases short, with 16 bases between. The CDR3, as DNA: TGCAGTGCTAATGGGGAAGGGGGTACCGAGCAGTACTTC. This translates into CSANGEGGTEQYF.

This clonotype was observed many times. The chain couples TRBV4-3 to TRBJ2-7; 9 bases align to TRBD2. CDR1 LGHNA and CDR2 YSLEER come from the germline V gene. The CDR3 sequence is 16 residues long. Trimming at V came to 1 base and at J to 3 bases, leaving 7 bases not matched to a gene. The CDR3 spells CASSQVVSGRSYEQYF. Here the CDR3 DNA reads TGCGCCAGCAGCCAAGTGGTTAGCGGGAGAAGCTACGAGCAGTACTTC.

This clonotype was seen at least ten times. In DNA, the CDR3 is TGTGCCAGCACCCCCCGGGGGGGGGACAGGGTCCACGAGCAGTACTTC. Its protein is CASTPRGGDRVHEQYF. The genes are TRBV2 and TRBJ2-7, with a tentative D call TRBD1 (9 bases). Trimming removed 7 bases from V and 5 bases from J, with 24 bases in between. The CDR3 totals 16 residues. Germline V gene sequence: CDR1 SNHLY, CDR2 FYNNEI.

V usage is TRBV10-1 and J usage is TRBJ2-7, with 8 bases matching TRBD1. Germline V CDR1 and CDR2: WNHNN, SYGVQD (reference sequence). The CDR3 covers 15 residues. The ends lost 3 bases at V and 2 bases at J; junction bases unmatched: 6. The CDR3 bases are TGCGCCAGCAGTGAATACGGGACAGGTACCTACGAGCAGTACTTC. Translation: CASSEYGTGTYEQYF.

To note about this clonotype: Since a much larger clone is just one base distant, this may be a read error. No conserved phenylalanine or tryptophan ends this CDR3, so it is likely a read error. This chain connects TRBV2 to TRBJ2-6, with a tentative D call TRBD2 (6 bases). The CDR3 sequence is 15 residues long. Trimming stripped 0 bases from V and 3 bases from J, with 6 bases between. Germline V gives CDR1 SNHLY, CDR2 FYNNEI. The CDR3 DNA is TGTGCCAGCAGTGAAGCGGGGGGTGGGGCCAACGTCCTGACTTCC. Amino acid sequence: CASSEAGGGANVLTS.

This clonotype was counted many times. CDR3 residues: CAISGVSGGSGANVLTF. The CDR3 DNA is TGTGCCATCAGTGGAGTCTCAGGGGGCTCTGGGGCCAACGTCCTGACTTTC. The V and J genes are TRBV10-3 and TRBJ2-6; 7 bases are a match to TRBD1. Germline V lookup: CDR1 ENHRY, CDR2 SYGVKD. V lost 4 bases to trimming and J lost 0 bases; unmatched junction nucleotides: 6. The CDR3 has 17 residues.

Remarks on this clonotype: This sequence may be a read error, since a much larger clone differs from it by one base. V is TRBV10-3 and J is TRBJ2-5; no firm D call. Germline V gene sequence: CDR1 ENHRY, CDR2 SYGVKD. CDR3 length equals 15 residues. The CDR3: CASSGGVSSGETQYF. The CDR3 region has the DNA TGTGCCAGCAGTGGTGGGGTTTCGAGTGGAGAGACCCAGTACTTC.

This clonotype was seen more than once but under ten times. The V gene is TRBV7-9, the J gene TRBJ2-7; a possible D gene is TRBD2 (6 bases). The germline gives CDR1 SEHNR, CDR2 FQNEAQ (reference sequence). Trimming left V 4 bases short and J 0 bases short, with 10 bases between. The CDR3 covers 14 residues. CDR3 coding DNA: TGTGCCAGCAGCTCGGGACTCTTCTCCTACGAGCAGTACTTC. Translated: CASSSGLFSYEQYF.

This sequence joins TRBV19 and TRBJ2-7; maybe TRBD1 (6 bases). The V end was cut by 6 bases, the J end by 4 bases, with 13 bases between. Germline V gene sequence: CDR1 LNHDA, CDR2 SQIVND (reference sequence). The CDR3 totals 13 residues. The CDR3 loop is CASSNRVTYEQYF. CDR3 DNA: TGTGCCAGTAGCAACAGGGTGACGTACGAGCAGTACTTC.

A single count supports this clonotype. An end of the junction differs from the germline gene, which may be a read error. J is TRBJ1-1 and V is TRBV10-3; D unresolved. Germline V lookup: CDR1 ENHRY, CDR2 SYGVKD. This CDR3 has 14 amino acids. In DNA form, the CDR3 reads TGTGCCATCAGTGAGGCCGAGACGAACACTGAAGCTTTCTTC. This encodes CAISEAETNTEAFF.

The V call is TRBV7-6, the J call TRBJ2-7, with a weak D call TRBD1 (6 bases). Trimming removed 8 bases from V and 2 bases from J, with 10 bases in between. This CDR3 has 12 residues. CDR1 is SGHVS and CDR2 is FNYEAQ in the germline V gene. CDR3 sequence reads: CASGRQAYEQYF. As DNA, the CDR3 is TGTGCCAGCGGCAGACAGGCCTACGAGCAGTACTTC.

This clonotype was seen more than once but under ten times. CDR3 nucleotides: TGCAGTGCTAGAGAGGGGGAGACCCAGTACTTC. Protein sequence: CSAREGETQYF. This chain connects TRBV20-1 to TRBJ2-5; D ambiguous. V lost 0 bases, J lost 5 bases, and 4 bases lay in between. This CDR3 region has 11 residues. The germline V gene has CDR1 DFQATT and CDR2 SNEGSKA (reference sequence).

This chain joins TRBV2 and TRBJ2-5; D perhaps matches TRBD2 (5 bases). Germline CDR1 reads SNHLY; CDR2 reads FYNNEI. Trimming took off 2 bases at V and 0 bases at J, with 10 bases between the two ends. The CDR3 has 15 amino acids. CDR3 coding DNA: TGTGCCAGCAGTGAAATTGGGCGGGACCAAGAGACCCAGTACTTC. It translates to CASSEIGRDQETQYF.

As for this clonotype: A much larger clone differs by one base, so this may be a read error. The J gene is TRBJ1-2, the V gene TRBV11-1; TRBD1 agrees at 11 bases. Looked up from germline, CDR1 is SGHAT and CDR2 is FQDESV (reference sequence). The V gene end was trimmed by 5 bases and the J gene end by 6 bases; junction bases not matched to a gene: 8. This CDR3 region has 15 residues. CDR3 DNA sequence: TGTGCCAGCAGCAAGAGGACAGGGGGCGCGGATGGCTACACCTTC. Protein: CASSKRTGGADGYTF.